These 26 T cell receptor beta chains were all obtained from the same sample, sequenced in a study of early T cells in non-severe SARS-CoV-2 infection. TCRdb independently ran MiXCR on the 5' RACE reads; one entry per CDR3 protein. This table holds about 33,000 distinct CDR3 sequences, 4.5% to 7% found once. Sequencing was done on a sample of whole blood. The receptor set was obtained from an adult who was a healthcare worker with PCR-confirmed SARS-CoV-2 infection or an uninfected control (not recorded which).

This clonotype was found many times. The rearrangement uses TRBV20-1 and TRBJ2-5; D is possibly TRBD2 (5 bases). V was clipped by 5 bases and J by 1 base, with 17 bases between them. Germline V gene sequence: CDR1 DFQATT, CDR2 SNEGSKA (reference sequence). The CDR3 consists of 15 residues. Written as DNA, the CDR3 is TGCAGTGCTGGGAGCAGCGGATTCCCCCAAGAGACCCAGTACTTC. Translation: CSAGSSGFPQETQYF.

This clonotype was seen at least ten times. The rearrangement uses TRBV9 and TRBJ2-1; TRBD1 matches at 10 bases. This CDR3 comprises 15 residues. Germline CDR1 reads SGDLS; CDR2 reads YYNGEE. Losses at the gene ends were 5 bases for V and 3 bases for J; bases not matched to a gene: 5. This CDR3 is CASSLRDRGYNEQFF. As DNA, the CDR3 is TGTGCCAGCAGTCTACGGGACAGGGGCTACAATGAGCAGTTCTTC.

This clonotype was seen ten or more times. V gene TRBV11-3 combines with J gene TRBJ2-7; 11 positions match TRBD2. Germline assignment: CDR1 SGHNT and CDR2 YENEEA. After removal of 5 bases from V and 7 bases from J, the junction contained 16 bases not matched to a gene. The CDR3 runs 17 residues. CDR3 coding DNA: TGTGCCAGCAGCGCCCGCCGTTCTAGCGGGGGGCCGCGGGAGCAGTACTTC. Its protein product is CASSARRSSGGPREQYF.

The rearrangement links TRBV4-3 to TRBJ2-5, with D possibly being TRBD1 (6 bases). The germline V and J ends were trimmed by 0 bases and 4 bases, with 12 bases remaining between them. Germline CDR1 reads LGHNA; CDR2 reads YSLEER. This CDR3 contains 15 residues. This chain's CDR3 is CASSQELGGRETQYF. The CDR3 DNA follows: TGCGCCAGCAGCCAAGAACTAGGGGGTAGAGAGACCCAGTACTTC.

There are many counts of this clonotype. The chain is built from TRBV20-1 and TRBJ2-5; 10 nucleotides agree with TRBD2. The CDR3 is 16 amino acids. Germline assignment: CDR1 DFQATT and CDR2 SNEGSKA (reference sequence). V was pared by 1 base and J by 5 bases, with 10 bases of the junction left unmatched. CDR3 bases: TGCAGTGCTAGAGCCCCGCTAGCGGGGGCGGGGGAGACCCAGTACTTC. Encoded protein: CSARAPLAGAGETQYF.

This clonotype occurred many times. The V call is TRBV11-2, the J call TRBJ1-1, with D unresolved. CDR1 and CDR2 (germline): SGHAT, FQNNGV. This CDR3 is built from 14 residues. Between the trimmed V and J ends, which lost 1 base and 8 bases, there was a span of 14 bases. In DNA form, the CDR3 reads TGTGCCAGCAGCTTAGTCTTCGGCCGAGCAGAAGCTTTCTTT. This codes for CASSLVFGRAEAFF. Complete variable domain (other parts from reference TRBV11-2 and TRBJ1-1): EAGVAQSPRYKIIEKRQSVAFWCNPISGHATLYWYQQILGQGPKLLIQFQNNGVVDDSQLPKDRFSAERLKGVDSTLKIQPAKLEDSAVYLCASSLVFGRAEAFFGQGTRLTVV.

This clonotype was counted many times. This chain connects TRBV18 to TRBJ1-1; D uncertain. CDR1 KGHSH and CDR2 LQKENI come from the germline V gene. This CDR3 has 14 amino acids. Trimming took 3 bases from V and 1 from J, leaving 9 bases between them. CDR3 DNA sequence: TGTGCCAGCTCACCTTCTACTCGGAACACTGAAGCTTTCTTT. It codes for CASSPSTRNTEAFF.

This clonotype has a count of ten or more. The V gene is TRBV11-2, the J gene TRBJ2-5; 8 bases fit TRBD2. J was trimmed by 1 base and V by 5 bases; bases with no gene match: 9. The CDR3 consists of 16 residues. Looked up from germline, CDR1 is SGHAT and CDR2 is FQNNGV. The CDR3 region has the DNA TGTGCCAGCAGCCCGCCCGGGAGGGGCCCCCAAGAGACCCAGTACTTC. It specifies CASSPPGRGPQETQYF.

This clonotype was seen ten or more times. The DNA for the CDR3 is TGCAGTGCTAGAGATCATAGGGGGTCAGGGAATGAAAAACTGTTTTTT. As protein: CSARDHRGSGNEKLFF. The rearrangement joins TRBV20-1 to TRBJ1-4; tentative D call: TRBD1 (6 bases). The V and J ends lost 0 bases and 5 bases respectively, with 16 bases between them. Germline loops: CDR1 DFQATT, CDR2 SNEGSKA (reference sequence). This CDR3 has 16 amino acids.

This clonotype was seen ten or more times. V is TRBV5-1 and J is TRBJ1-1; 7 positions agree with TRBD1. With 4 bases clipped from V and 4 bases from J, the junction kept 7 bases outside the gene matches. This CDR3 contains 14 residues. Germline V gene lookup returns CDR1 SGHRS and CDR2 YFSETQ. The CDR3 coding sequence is TGCGCCAGCAGCGGTACACAGGGGATCACTGAAGCTTTCTTT. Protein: CASSGTQGITEAFF.

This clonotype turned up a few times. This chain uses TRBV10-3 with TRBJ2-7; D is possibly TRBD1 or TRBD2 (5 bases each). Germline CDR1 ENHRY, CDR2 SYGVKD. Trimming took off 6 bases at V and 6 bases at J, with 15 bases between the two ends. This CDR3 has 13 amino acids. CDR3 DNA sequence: TGTGCCATCAGGGGGGATCCTGTCGGCGAGCAGTACTTC. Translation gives CAIRGDPVGEQYF.

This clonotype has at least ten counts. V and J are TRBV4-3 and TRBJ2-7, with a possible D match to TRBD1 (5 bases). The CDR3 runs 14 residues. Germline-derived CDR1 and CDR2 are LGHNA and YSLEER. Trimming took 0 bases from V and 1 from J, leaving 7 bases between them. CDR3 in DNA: TGCGCCAGCAGCCAAGATCCAGGGTCCTACGAGCAGTACTTC. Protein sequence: CASSQDPGSYEQYF.

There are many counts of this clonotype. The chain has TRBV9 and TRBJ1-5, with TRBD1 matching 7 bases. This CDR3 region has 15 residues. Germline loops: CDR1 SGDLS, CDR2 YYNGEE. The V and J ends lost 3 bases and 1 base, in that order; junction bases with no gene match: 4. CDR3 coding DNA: TGTGCCAGCAGCGAGACAGGGACCAGCAATCAGCCCCAGCATTTT. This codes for CASSETGTSNQPQHF.

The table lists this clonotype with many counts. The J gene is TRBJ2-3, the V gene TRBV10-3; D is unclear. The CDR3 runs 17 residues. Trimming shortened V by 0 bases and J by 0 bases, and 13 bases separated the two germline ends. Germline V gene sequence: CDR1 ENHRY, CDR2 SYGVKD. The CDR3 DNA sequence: TGTGCCATCAGTGAGTCGGGTGGCGGACCAAGCACAGATACGCAGTATTTT. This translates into CAISESGGGPSTDTQYF.

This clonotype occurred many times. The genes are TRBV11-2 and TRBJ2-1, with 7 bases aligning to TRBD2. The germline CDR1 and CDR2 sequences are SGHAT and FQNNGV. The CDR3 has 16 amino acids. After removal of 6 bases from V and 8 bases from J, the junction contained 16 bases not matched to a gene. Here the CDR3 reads CASSPISRLASYEQFF. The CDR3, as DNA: TGTGCCAGCAGTCCCATTTCGAGACTAGCATCGTATGAGCAGTTCTTC.

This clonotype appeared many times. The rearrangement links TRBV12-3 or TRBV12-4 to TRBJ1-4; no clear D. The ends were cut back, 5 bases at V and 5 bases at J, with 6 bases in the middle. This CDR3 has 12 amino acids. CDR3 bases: TGTGCCAGCAGTCCCCACAATGAAAAACTGTTTTTT. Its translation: CASSPHNEKLFF.

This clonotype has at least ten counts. The CDR3: CASSSGQGLETQYF. Here the CDR3 DNA reads TGTGCCAGCAGCTCGGGACAGGGGCTGGAGACCCAGTACTTC. The chain has TRBV7-6 and TRBJ2-5; 10 bases fit TRBD1. V was pared by 4 bases and J by 5 bases, with 4 bases of the junction left unmatched. Germline values: CDR1 SGHVS, CDR2 FNYEAQ. This CDR3 has 14 residues.

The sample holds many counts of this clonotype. The CDR3 bases are TGTGCCAGCAGCCGTGACAGGGACAATTCACCCCTCCACTTT. Translation gives CASSRDRDNSPLHF. The V and J genes are TRBV5-4 and TRBJ1-6; 7 bases map to TRBD1. The CDR3 has 14 residues. V lost 4 bases to trimming and J lost 7 bases; unmatched junction nucleotides: 5. Germline CDR1 SGHNT, CDR2 YYREEE (reference sequence).

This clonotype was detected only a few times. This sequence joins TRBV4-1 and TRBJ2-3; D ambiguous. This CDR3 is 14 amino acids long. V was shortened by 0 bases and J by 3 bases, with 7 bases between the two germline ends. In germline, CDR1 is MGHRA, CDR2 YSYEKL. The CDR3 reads CASSQDLATDTQYF. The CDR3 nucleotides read TGCGCCAGCAGCCAAGATCTGGCTACAGATACGCAGTATTTT.

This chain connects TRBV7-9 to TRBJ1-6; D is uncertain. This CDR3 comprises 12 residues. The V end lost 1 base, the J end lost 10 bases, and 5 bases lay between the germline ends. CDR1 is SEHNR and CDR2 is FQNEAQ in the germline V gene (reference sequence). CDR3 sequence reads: CASSLDGSPLHF. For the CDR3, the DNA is TGTGCCAGCAGCTTAGACGGGTCACCCCTCCACTTT.

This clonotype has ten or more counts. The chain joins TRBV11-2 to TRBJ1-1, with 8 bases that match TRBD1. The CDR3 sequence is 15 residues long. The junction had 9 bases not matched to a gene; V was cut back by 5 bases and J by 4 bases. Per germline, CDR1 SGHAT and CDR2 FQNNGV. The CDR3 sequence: CASSPGQGWGTEAFF. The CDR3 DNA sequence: TGTGCCAGCAGCCCTGGACAGGGTTGGGGCACTGAAGCTTTCTTT.

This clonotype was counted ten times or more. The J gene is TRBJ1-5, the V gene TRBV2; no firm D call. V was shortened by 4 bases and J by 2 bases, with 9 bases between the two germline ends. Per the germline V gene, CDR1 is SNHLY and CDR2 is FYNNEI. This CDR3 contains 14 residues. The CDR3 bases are TGTGCCAGCAGTGGACATTACGGCAATCAGCCCCAGCATTTT. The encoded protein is CASSGHYGNQPQHF.

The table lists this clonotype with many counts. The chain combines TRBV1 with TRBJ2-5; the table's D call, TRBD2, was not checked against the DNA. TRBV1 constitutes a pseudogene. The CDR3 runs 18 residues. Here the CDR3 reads CTSSQGTSGGWGQETQYF. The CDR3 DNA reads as TGCACCAGCAGCCAGGGGACTAGCGGGGGATGGGGGCAAGAGACCCAGTACTTC.

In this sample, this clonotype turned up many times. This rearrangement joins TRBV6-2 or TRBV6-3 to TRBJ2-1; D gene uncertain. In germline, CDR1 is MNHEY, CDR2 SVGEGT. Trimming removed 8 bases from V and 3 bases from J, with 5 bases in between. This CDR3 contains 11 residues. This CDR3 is CASQIYNEQFF. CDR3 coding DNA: TGTGCCAGCCAGATCTACAATGAGCAGTTCTTC.

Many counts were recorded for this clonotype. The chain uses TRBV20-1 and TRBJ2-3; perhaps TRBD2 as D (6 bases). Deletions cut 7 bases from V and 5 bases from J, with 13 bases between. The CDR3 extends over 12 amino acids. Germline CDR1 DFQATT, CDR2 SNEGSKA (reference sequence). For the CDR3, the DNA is TGCAGTGGTGGAGGGGCGAGAGATACGCAGTATTTT. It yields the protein CSGGGARDTQYF.

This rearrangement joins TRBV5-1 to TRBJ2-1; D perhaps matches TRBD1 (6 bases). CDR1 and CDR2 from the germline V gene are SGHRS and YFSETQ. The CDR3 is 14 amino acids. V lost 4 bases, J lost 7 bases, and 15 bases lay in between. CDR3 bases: TGCGCCAGCAGCGCGAGGGGGATCGGGAATGAGCAGTTCTTC. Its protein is CASSARGIGNEQFF.